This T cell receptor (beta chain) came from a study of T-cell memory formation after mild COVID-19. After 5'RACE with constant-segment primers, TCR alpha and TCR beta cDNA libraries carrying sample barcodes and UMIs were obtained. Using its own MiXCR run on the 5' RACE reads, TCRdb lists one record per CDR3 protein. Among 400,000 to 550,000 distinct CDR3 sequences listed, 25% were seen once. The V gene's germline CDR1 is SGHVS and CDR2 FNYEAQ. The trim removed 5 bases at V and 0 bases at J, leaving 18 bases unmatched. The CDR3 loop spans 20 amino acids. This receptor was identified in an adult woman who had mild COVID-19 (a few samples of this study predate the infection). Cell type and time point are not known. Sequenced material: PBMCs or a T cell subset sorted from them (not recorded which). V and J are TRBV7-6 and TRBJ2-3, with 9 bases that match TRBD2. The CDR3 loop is CASSQISMISGRGSTDTQYF. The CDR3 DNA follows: TGTGCCAGCAGCCAGATTAGTATGATTAGCGGGAGAGGGAGCACAGATACGCAGTATTTT.